This is a list of T cell receptor beta chains from one sample in a study of PD-1 blockade in classical Hodgkin lymphoma. Method: immunoSEQ multiplex PCR; TCRdb's copy keeps in-frame clones and lacks some. The data show 35,000 to 45,000 clones, approximately 79% seen once. The source was peripheral blood mononuclear cells (PBMCs), collected before the second cycle of nivolumab. The receptor source for this set is a human donor with classical Hodgkin lymphoma. The conserved cysteine and the conserved F or W are not part of the CDR3 here. A D gene is named only where the DNA matches it firmly. Clone size, where shown, is once, few, many, or a class for clones that have expanded.

v_gene: TRBV29-1
d_gene: NA
abundance: NA
CDR3aa: SASRNTEAF

v_gene: TRBV6-1
d_gene: NA
abundance: NA
CDR3aa: ASSAGHRSEQY

v_gene: TRBV11-2
d_gene: TRBD1
abundance: NA
CDR3aa: ASSYTGGYEQY

v_gene: TRBV14
d_gene: NA
abundance: NA
CDR3aa: ASSGTRANSYEQY

v_gene: TRBV10-3
d_gene: TRBD1
abundance: NA
CDR3aa: AISEDRDYEQY

v_gene: TRBV7-6
d_gene: NA
abundance: NA
CDR3aa: ASSRGGLPYNSPLH

v_gene: TRBV19
d_gene: TRBD1
abundance: few
CDR3aa: ASSIGAGGGGYT

v_gene: TRBV11-3
d_gene: NA
abundance: NA
CDR3aa: ASSLVEGNEQF

v_gene: TRBV10-3
d_gene: NA
abundance: NA
CDR3aa: ATTGTESSYEQY

v_gene: TRBV6-1
d_gene: TRBD2
abundance: once
CDR3aa: AGTTTSGSFDEQF

v_gene: TRBV6-6
d_gene: NA
abundance: few
CDR3aa: ASSQQGGYGYT

v_gene: TRBV6-5
d_gene: NA
abundance: NA
CDR3aa: ASSRVAGDTQY

v_gene: TRBV6-6
d_gene: NA
abundance: NA
CDR3aa: ASSQDSHSGNTIY

v_gene: TRBV9
d_gene: NA
abundance: NA
CDR3aa: ASSSSGLQETQY

v_gene: TRBV27
d_gene: TRBD1
abundance: NA
CDR3aa: ASSSRQGVGNEQF

v_gene: TRBV4-1
d_gene: NA
abundance: NA
CDR3aa: ASSLRVAALPYEQY

v_gene: TRBV19
d_gene: NA
abundance: NA
CDR3aa: ASSWDSGAAGGNEQF

v_gene: TRBV5-1
d_gene: NA
abundance: few
CDR3aa: ASSLEFFAGSDYEQY

v_gene: TRBV6-5
d_gene: NA
abundance: NA
CDR3aa: ASSYLGGGYT

v_gene: TRBV30
d_gene: NA
abundance: NA
CDR3aa: AWGVGVHYGYT

v_gene: TRBV6-1
d_gene: NA
abundance: once
CDR3aa: ASSLVPEAFYGYT

v_gene: TRBV7-9
d_gene: NA
abundance: NA
CDR3aa: ASSQGGGTNEKLF

v_gene: TRBV7-8
d_gene: NA
abundance: NA
CDR3aa: ASSLGWGSNQPQH

v_gene: TRBV7-2
d_gene: NA
abundance: NA
CDR3aa: ASSLPRGTQY

v_gene: TRBV5-1
d_gene: NA
abundance: NA
CDR3aa: ASSLATGASYEQY

v_gene: TRBV5-6
d_gene: TRBD1
abundance: NA
CDR3aa: ASSPTGGRSTEAF

v_gene: TRBV5-8
d_gene: TRBD1
abundance: NA
CDR3aa: ASSLVRGLTEAF

v_gene: TRBV9
d_gene: NA
abundance: NA
CDR3aa: ASSVEGVPYGYT

v_gene: TRBV5-6
d_gene: TRBD2
abundance: NA
CDR3aa: ASSWEGPGMSKQF

v_gene: TRBV5-8
d_gene: NA
abundance: NA
CDR3aa: ASIQTKLRGYNEQF

v_gene: TRBV9
d_gene: TRBD1
abundance: NA
CDR3aa: ASSVGTVQGTDTQY

v_gene: TRBV7-9
d_gene: TRBD1
abundance: medium-sized
CDR3aa: ASSLVSTGGAATEAF

v_gene: TRBV28
d_gene: TRBD1
abundance: few
CDR3aa: ASSLLPGGGTEAF

v_gene: TRBV19
d_gene: TRBD1
abundance: NA
CDR3aa: ASSRLTGGRVRYGYT

v_gene: TRBV19
d_gene: TRBD1
abundance: few
CDR3aa: ASSILRDSNYEQY

v_gene: TRBV4-3
d_gene: NA
abundance: NA
CDR3aa: ASSQDGTTGYGYT

v_gene: TRBV5-4
d_gene: NA
abundance: NA
CDR3aa: ASSLVGYEQY

v_gene: TRBV5-8
d_gene: TRBD1
abundance: few
CDR3aa: ASSSGTVENTGELF

v_gene: TRBV4-2
d_gene: TRBD2
abundance: NA
CDR3aa: ASSQYFAGENTGELF

v_gene: TRBV20-1
d_gene: NA
abundance: few
CDR3aa: SNTEAF

v_gene: TRBV27
d_gene: TRBD1
abundance: few
CDR3aa: ASSPTSTGGSNYEQY

v_gene: TRBV27
d_gene: TRBD2
abundance: NA
CDR3aa: ASSQTSAPRDTQY

v_gene: TRBV6-5
d_gene: NA
abundance: NA
CDR3aa: ASSYYSSEAF

v_gene: TRBV5-4
d_gene: NA
abundance: NA
CDR3aa: ASSATANYGYT

v_gene: TRBV6-6
d_gene: TRBD2
abundance: NA
CDR3aa: ASSLPADREAQY

v_gene: TRBV16
d_gene: NA
abundance: once
CDR3aa: ASSQFATAGNTIY

v_gene: TRBV9
d_gene: TRBD2
abundance: NA
CDR3aa: ASSGAGGSYEQY

v_gene: TRBV6-6
d_gene: NA
abundance: few
CDR3aa: ASSHADRSNQPQH

v_gene: TRBV27
d_gene: NA
abundance: NA
CDR3aa: ASSLYQGTEAF

v_gene: TRBV2
d_gene: NA
abundance: NA
CDR3aa: ASRQTVSDTGELF

v_gene: TRBV7-8
d_gene: NA
abundance: NA
CDR3aa: ASSLGRLSVNEQF